This T cell receptor beta chain is drawn from a study of T-cell memory formation after mild COVID-19 (dated by TCRdb to the early 2020s). With respect to the entire study: TCR sequence clusters from the two donors were largely donor specific. In a couple of donors, T-cell clones that expanded and contracted after mild COVID-19 were followed by sequencing TCRalpha and TCRbeta repertoires longitudinally. The cohort was made up of two young adult volunteers, one female and one male, who were previously healthy.

V ends up 6 bases short and J 4 bases short, with an unmatched junction base count of 8. The CDR3 spans 14 residues, from the cysteine through the phenylalanine. The CDR3 DNA has 42 bases and is translated from base 1. In its sample, this clonotype was seen a few times. The antigen it recognizes is unknown. No base quality information exists; no much larger clone differs at one position. The reads were generated on an Illumina NovaSeq 6000. TCRalpha and TCRbeta cDNA libraries were constructed by 5'RACE with constant-segment primers, with sample barcodes and unique molecular identifiers being introduced. RNA was extracted from every sample with Trizol reagent. Amplification of the libraries took two PCR steps, and the second step added a second sample barcode plus Illumina TruSeq adapters. Sequencing of the libraries was done on an Illumina NovaSeq, producing 2 x 150 bp paired-end reads. The authors' analysis ran thus. Demultiplexing of reads and collapsing into UMI-guided consensus sequences were performed with migec v1.2.7. Using mixcr v2.1.11, UMI consensuses were aligned to TRA and TRB V and J templates and then assembled into clonotypes. Clonotypes were classified as expanded or contracted when called significant by both edgeR and NoisET, with noise models trained on biological replicates. For edgeR calls, the thresholds were a false discovery rate-adjusted p below 0.01 and a log2 fold-change of 1. PCA with hierarchical clustering of max-normalized trajectories of the 1000 most abundant clonotypes was used as exploratory dynamics analysis. Separately sequenced CD4+ and CD8+ repertoires were used to assign a CD4 or CD8 phenotype to each responding clone. The public sequencing data were trimmed at Q25 with fastp and processed into clonotypes with MiXCR by TCRdb, which kept only in-frame beta chains. Rows are unified per CDR3 protein, each entry keeping the most common DNA and genes. The V and J calls reflect TCRdb's pipeline rather than the authors' work. This sample holds 550,000 to 600,000 distinct CDR3 sequences; approximately 21% were observed only once. 7% to 9% of the sample lies in the top ten.

PBMCs were isolated by Ficoll-Paque density gradient centrifugation. The study at large found these results: Some responding clones were detected in pre-infection memory, suggesting pre-existing cross-reactive memory T cells joined the SARS-CoV-2 response. Contracting CD4+ clones appeared mostly in the CM and EM memory subsets, whereas CD8+ clones were enriched in EMRA. Whether the second-wave clones peaking on day 37 were SARS-CoV-2 specific was not confirmed. The study included only a couple of mild cases, and larger cohorts that include severe cases with pre-infection samples were judged to be necessary. Clones contracting from day 15 to 85 had balanced CD4/CD8 phenotypes, while a second wave expanding from day 15 to 37 was biased towards CD4+.

What was sequenced was PBMCs or a T cell subset sorted from them (not recorded which). The sequence derives from an adult woman who had mild COVID-19 (a few samples of this study predate the infection). The sample titles of this study are shuffled in the database, so cell type and time point are left out; the donor was told from shared clones. In this chain, TRBV12-3 or TRBV12-4 is recombined with TRBJ2-5; TRBD1 agrees with 7 junctional bases. The nucleotides read TGTGCCAGCAGCAATACTGACAGGGTAGAGACCCAGTACTTC. This encodes CASSNTDRVETQYF.